Following are 21 T cell receptor beta chains from one sample sequenced in a study of cytomegalovirus exposure and HLA in healthy donors. The PCR made use of 60 Vbeta and 13 Jbeta primers. This table comes from immunoSEQ multiplex PCR, and its TCRdb copy is limited to in-frame clones, with some not included. The sample includes approximately 89,000 clones, 81% seen only once; the top ten take 10%. Sequencing used PBMCs. The source of these receptors is a human donor in good health.

V and J are TRBV28 and TRBJ2-7, with 8 bases that match TRBD2. The CDR3 is 15 residues long. Germline assignment: CDR1 MDHEN and CDR2 SYDVKM. The ends lost 7 bases at V and 3 bases at J; junction bases unmatched: 11. The DNA for the CDR3 is TGTGCCAGCAACCCGGGAGGGACGCCTAACTACGAGCAGTACTTC. This codes for CASNPGGTPNYEQYF.

This clone was found a few times. J is TRBJ2-1 and V is TRBV6-4, with 10 nucleotides matching TRBD2. V was pared by 3 bases and J by 2 bases, with 1 base of the junction left unmatched. The CDR3 totals 15 residues. The germline V gene encodes CDR1 MRHNA and CDR2 SNTAGT. CDR3 DNA: TGTGCCAGCAGTGATCTAGCGGGGGCCTACAATGAGCAGTTCTTC. Protein: CASSDLAGAYNEQFF.

The chain uses TRBV12-2 and TRBJ1-4; the table assigns TRBD1, which was not confirmed against the DNA. TRBV12-2 is a pseudogene. The CDR3 extends over 17 amino acids. CDR3 coding DNA: TGTGCAAGTCGCTTAGATCGTCGGACAGGAGATAATGAAAAACTGTTTTTT. Its translation is CASRLDRRTGDNEKLFF.

The chain recombines TRBV19 with TRBJ1-2; D uncertain. The CDR3 is made up of 13 amino acids. Trimming took 7 bases from V and 2 from J, leaving 11 bases between them. Germline lookup yields CDR1 LNHDA and CDR2 SQIVND (reference sequence). CDR3 nucleotide sequence: TGTGCCAGTACGGAGAGAGGGAACTATGGCTACACCTTC. It specifies CASTERGNYGYTF. The variable domain in full, completed from reference TRBV19 and TRBJ1-2, reads DGGITQSPKYLFRKEGQNVTLSCEQNLNHDAMYWYRQDPGQGLRLIYYSQIVNDFQKGDIAEGYSVSREKKESFPLTVTSAQKNPTAFYLCASTERGNYGYTFGSGTRLTVV.

V usage is TRBV4-1 and J usage is TRBJ2-5; D is uncertain. Trimming shortened V by 1 base and J by 5 bases, and 8 bases separated the two germline ends. The CDR3 totals 13 residues. From germline, CDR1 is MGHRA and CDR2 YSYEKL. Written as DNA, the CDR3 is TGCGCCAGCAGCCAAGGATTCCAGGAGACCCAGTACTTC. Encoded protein: CASSQGFQETQYF.

The rearrangement links TRBV27 to TRBJ1-5; 11 bases align to TRBD1. The ends lost 5 bases at V and 0 bases at J; junction bases unmatched: 6. The CDR3 extends over 17 amino acids. The germline gives CDR1 MNHEY, CDR2 SMNVEV (reference sequence). The CDR3 sequence is CASSRGTGGYSNQPQHF. As DNA, the CDR3 is TGTGCCAGCAGTCGAGGGACAGGGGGTTATAGCAATCAGCCCCAGCATTTT.

The CDR3 loop reads CASSIGVSGSYNEQFF. CDR3 DNA: TGTGCCAGTAGTATAGGGGTTAGCGGGTCCTACAATGAGCAGTTCTTC. The gene calls are TRBV19 and TRBJ2-1; TRBD2 agrees at 7 bases. The V segment lost 1 base and the J segment 1 base; nucleotides outside the gene matches: 4. The CDR3 has 16 residues. Looked up from germline, CDR1 is LNHDA and CDR2 is SQIVND (reference sequence).

The gene calls are TRBV5-6 and TRBJ1-2; D might be TRBD1 (6 bases). Germline CDR1 reads SGHDT; CDR2 reads YYEEEE. The CDR3 has 13 amino acids. V was trimmed by 6 bases and J by 4 bases, leaving 13 bases between them. CDR3 in DNA: TGTGCCAGCATCAGGCTGGGGGCCTATGGCTACACCTTC. Protein product: CASIRLGAYGYTF.

V usage is TRBV25-1 and J usage is TRBJ1-1; no clear D. The germline V gene has CDR1 MGHDK and CDR2 SYGVNS. The CDR3 contains 15 residues. Trimming removed 3 bases at V and 1 base at J, with 12 bases between. Here the CDR3 reads CASSDPHRGNTEAFF. The DNA of the CDR3 is TGTGCCAGCAGTGACCCCCACCGGGGGAACACTGAAGCTTTCTTT.

V gene TRBV4-1 combines with J gene TRBJ2-3, with 7 bases matching TRBD1. The CDR3 consists of 17 residues. Germline V gene lookup returns CDR1 MGHRA and CDR2 YSYEKL. V dropped 0 bases and J dropped 2; count of bases not matched to a gene: 8. The CDR3, as DNA: TGCGCCAGCAGCCAAGATCGCGGACAGGATTACACAGATACGCAGTATTTT. Protein: CASSQDRGQDYTDTQYF.

This clone occurred a few times. V usage is TRBV19 and J usage is TRBJ1-1; TRBD1 matches at 7 bases. V lost 6 bases, J lost 0 bases, and 4 bases stayed unmatched. The CDR3 loop spans 14 amino acids. The V gene's germline CDR1 is LNHDA and CDR2 SQIVND (reference sequence). CDR3 residues: CASSEGQLNTEAFF. In DNA, the CDR3 is TGTGCCAGTAGCGAGGGACAGCTGAACACTGAAGCTTTCTTT.

The rearrangement links TRBV28 to TRBJ2-7; tentative D call: TRBD1 (5 bases). V dropped 6 bases and J dropped 2 bases, with 11 bases sitting between them. This CDR3 contains 13 residues. Germline-derived CDR1 and CDR2 are MDHEN and SYDVKM. DNA for the CDR3: TGTGCCAGCAGCCTACAGGCTCCCTACGAGCAGTACTTC. Its protein is CASSLQAPYEQYF.

The chain joins TRBV7-2 to TRBJ1-1, with D possibly being TRBD1 (6 bases). CDR1 is SGHTA, CDR2 FQGNSA, per germline. The CDR3 covers 15 residues. The V end lost 1 base, the J end lost 3 bases, and 12 bases lay between the germline ends. CDR3 region: CASSLVAGADTEAFF. In nucleotides, the CDR3 is TGTGCCAGCAGCTTAGTGGCGGGGGCGGACACTGAAGCTTTCTTT.

The genes are TRBV5-6 and TRBJ1-1, with D possibly being TRBD1 (5 bases). V was cut by 7 bases and J by 1 base, with 11 bases left in between. This CDR3 has 13 residues. In germline, CDR1 is SGHDT, CDR2 YYEEEE. DNA for the CDR3: TGTGCCAGCGTCCAGGGAAGGAACACTGAAGCTTTCTTT. Its translation: CASVQGRNTEAFF.

The CDR3 DNA reads as TGTGCCAGCAGCTCGGGGGGAGGGAGGCGGGCCGGGGAGCTGTTTTTT. Translated: CASSSGGGRRAGELFF. The V and J genes are TRBV7-3 and TRBJ2-2; 7 bases fit TRBD2. J was trimmed by 6 bases and V by 4 bases; bases with no gene match: 11. Germline V gives CDR1 SGHTA, CDR2 FQGTGA. This CDR3 has 16 amino acids.

The V call is TRBV5-6, the J call TRBJ2-3, with D perhaps matching TRBD1 (5 bases). The germline V gene has CDR1 SGHDT and CDR2 YYEEEE. CDR3 length equals 13 residues. Deletions cut 3 bases from V and 3 bases from J, with 8 bases between. The CDR3 is CASSWGATDTQYF. DNA of the CDR3: TGTGCCAGCAGCTGGGGCGCAACAGATACGCAGTATTTT.

The V and J genes are TRBV27 and TRBJ2-6, with 8 bases lining up with TRBD2. There are 19 residues in the CDR3. Germline loops: CDR1 MNHEY, CDR2 SMNVEV (reference sequence). Trimming took 7 bases from V and 0 from J; bases not matched to a gene: 14. CDR3 in DNA: TGTGCCAGCACCCCCGGCGGGGGGCTGACTTACTCTGGGGCCAACGTCCTGACTTTC. This encodes CASTPGGGLTYSGANVLTF.

The rearrangement uses TRBV30 and TRBJ1-2, with D possibly TRBD1 on 6 matching bases. Germline-derived CDR1 and CDR2 are GTSNPN and SVGIG (reference sequence). V dropped 1 base and J dropped 1 base, with 13 bases sitting between them. This CDR3 comprises 15 residues. The CDR3 sequence is CAWSGIGGRNYGYTF. The CDR3 coding sequence is TGTGCCTGGAGTGGGATCGGGGGGCGTAACTATGGCTACACCTTC.

The rearrangement joins TRBV5-1 to TRBJ1-3; D gene unclear. Per the germline V gene, CDR1 is SGHRS and CDR2 is YFSETQ. V was trimmed by 1 base and J by 0 bases, leaving 14 bases between them. This CDR3 contains 17 residues. The CDR3 coding sequence is TGCGCCAGCAGCTTGTATTCCGGAGAGGTCTCTGGAAACACCATATATTTT. It is translated as CASSLYSGEVSGNTIYF.

The genes are TRBV9 and TRBJ2-1, with TRBD2 matching 13 bases. This CDR3 contains 17 residues. Germline-derived CDR1 and CDR2 are SGDLS and YYNGEE. With V trimmed by 4 bases and J by 9 bases, 13 bases remained unmatched. CDR3 sequence reads: CASSLPTTSGRAGEQFF. CDR3 nucleotides: TGTGCCAGCAGCCTCCCGACCACTAGCGGGAGGGCGGGTGAGCAGTTCTTC.

The gene calls are TRBV6-5 and TRBJ2-2, with D hard to call. The CDR3 has 14 amino acids. Deletions cut 6 bases from V and 4 bases from J, with 12 bases between. Germline V gene lookup returns CDR1 MNHEY and CDR2 SVGAGI. The CDR3 is CASRLETGTGELFF. CDR3 DNA: TGTGCCAGCAGACTTGAGACGGGCACCGGGGAGCTGTTTTTT.